This T cell receptor (beta chain) originates from a study of blood T cell repertoires in COVID-19. Here immunoSEQ multiplex PCR was the method, and the copy in TCRdb shows in-frame clones only, minus some. Here the sample spans about 65,000 clones, roughly four fifths being singletons. The sample taken for sequencing was peripheral blood. This clonotype was sampled from an elderly man with acute or convalescent COVID-19.

The CDR3 spells CASGTGYNEQFF. Here the CDR3 DNA reads TGCGCCAGCGGGACAGGGTACAATGAGCAGTTCTTC. The chain employs TRBV10-2 and TRBJ2-1; 9 bases agree with TRBD1. The CDR3 totals 12 residues. CDR1 and CDR2 (germline): WSHSY, SAAADI. The ends lost 8 bases at V and 4 bases at J; junction bases unmatched: 0.